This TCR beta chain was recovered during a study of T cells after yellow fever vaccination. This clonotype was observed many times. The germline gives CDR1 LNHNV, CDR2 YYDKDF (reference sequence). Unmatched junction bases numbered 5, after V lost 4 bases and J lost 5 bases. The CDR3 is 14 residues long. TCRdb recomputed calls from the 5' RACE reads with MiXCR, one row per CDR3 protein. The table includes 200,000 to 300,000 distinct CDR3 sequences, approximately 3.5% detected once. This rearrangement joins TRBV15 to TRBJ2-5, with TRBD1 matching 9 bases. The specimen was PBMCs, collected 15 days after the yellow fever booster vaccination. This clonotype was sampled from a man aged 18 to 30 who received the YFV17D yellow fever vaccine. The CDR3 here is CATSIYRGQETQYF. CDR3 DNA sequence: TGTGCCACCAGCATTTACAGGGGGCAGGAGACCCAGTACTTC.